This T cell receptor (beta chain) was captured by sequencing in a study of cytomegalovirus exposure and HLA in healthy donors. Study-level points and caveats: Investigators reported 150 to 200 TCR beta chains as tied to cytomegalovirus.

Regarding this clone: Its antigen is not known.

TCRdb's table, derived via immunoSEQ multiplex PCR, lists solely in-frame clones and lacks some. The sample consists of some 220,000 clones, over 80% of them appearing once. The germline gives CDR1 GTSNPN, CDR2 SVGIG (reference sequence). The CDR3 sequence is 16 residues long. The ends lost 4 bases at V and 10 bases at J; junction bases unmatched: 21. The chain links TRBV30 to TRBJ1-1; the match to TRBD1 covers 7 bases. The clonotype was recovered from a woman aged 18-29 years in good health and CMV-seronegative. The sample comprised PBMCs. The DNA of the CDR3 is TGTGCCTGGACGGGGGTAGGGGGCTCGCCCTCACAAGGAGCTTTCTTT. Amino acids: CAWTGVGGSPSQGAFF.